Listed below are T cell receptor beta chains from one sample, sequenced in a study of CD8 T cells in ankylosing spondylitis. TCRdb re-called the 5' RACE reads through MiXCR, storing one row per CDR3 protein. The sample has around 160,000 distinct CDR3 sequences; 11% are singletons. What was sequenced was blood, either unsorted or a sorted T cell fraction (not recorded which). These receptors were taken from a male donor with ankylosing spondylitis or in good health (not recorded which). Each CDR3 is given with its conserved first and last residue. Fields, in order: V gene, D gene, J gene, CDR3 length, clone size, CDR3 DNA, CDR3 protein. A D gene is named only where the DNA matches it firmly. Clone size is stated in some rows and not others, as once, few, many or a class when expanded.

V gene: TRBV7-8; D gene: NA; J gene: TRBJ2-1; CDR3 length: 15; clone size: once; CDR3 DNA: TGTGCCAGCAGCCCACTTGTAAGGCGCGGCGATGAGCAGTTCTTC; CDR3 protein: CASSPLVRRGDEQFF
V gene: TRBV20-1; D gene: NA; J gene: TRBJ1-1; CDR3 length: 16; clone size: many; CDR3 DNA: TGCAGTGCTACCTCTACTGAGGCAGGGACGAACACTGAAGCTTTCTTT; CDR3 protein: CSATSTEAGTNTEAFF
V gene: TRBV20-1; D gene: TRBD1; J gene: TRBJ1-1; CDR3 length: 12; clone size: NA; CDR3 DNA: TGCAGTGCTACCGAGGGGGCGGTTGAAGCTTTCTTT; CDR3 protein: CSATEGAVEAFF
V gene: TRBV27; D gene: TRBD1; J gene: TRBJ2-7; CDR3 length: 17; clone size: NA; CDR3 DNA: TGTGCCAGCAGTGTATTAACCGGGACAGGGGGGTCCGACGAGCAGTACTTC; CDR3 protein: CASSVLTGTGGSDEQYF
V gene: TRBV6-1; D gene: NA; J gene: TRBJ2-1; CDR3 length: 14; clone size: many; CDR3 DNA: TGTGCCAGCTGTCGACAGTACTCCTACAATGAGCAGTTCTTC; CDR3 protein: CASCRQYSYNEQFF
V gene: TRBV25-1; D gene: NA; J gene: TRBJ2-7; CDR3 length: 13; clone size: many; CDR3 DNA: TGTGCCAGCAGTGAACTTAATGGTTACGAGCAGTACTTC; CDR3 protein: CASSELNGYEQYF
V gene: TRBV4-1; D gene: NA; J gene: TRBJ2-7; CDR3 length: 16; clone size: few; CDR3 DNA: TGCGCCAGCAGCCAAGATTCGACTCTTAGCTCCTACGAGCAGTACTTC; CDR3 protein: CASSQDSTLSSYEQYF
V gene: TRBV10-1; D gene: NA; J gene: TRBJ2-3; CDR3 length: 15; clone size: many; CDR3 DNA: TGCGCCAGCAGTGCTGTAGTGGCCCACACAGATACGCAGTATTTT; CDR3 protein: CASSAVVAHTDTQYF
V gene: TRBV11-3; D gene: TRBD2; J gene: TRBJ2-7; CDR3 length: 14; clone size: NA; CDR3 DNA: TGTGCCAGCAGCCATACGGGAGGGAGAAGCGAGCAGTACTTC; CDR3 protein: CASSHTGGRSEQYF
V gene: TRBV14; D gene: TRBD2; J gene: TRBJ2-7; CDR3 length: 15; clone size: few; CDR3 DNA: TGTGCCAGCAGCGCGAGCGGGACGGTGTTGCTCGGGCAGTACTTC; CDR3 protein: CASSASGTVLLGQYF
V gene: TRBV20-1; D gene: NA; J gene: TRBJ2-3; CDR3 length: 14; clone size: NA; CDR3 DNA: TGCAGTGCTGAAGACAGGATTAGCACAGATACGCAGTATTTT; CDR3 protein: CSAEDRISTDTQYF
V gene: TRBV6-2/TRBV6-3; D gene: TRBD2; J gene: TRBJ2-7; CDR3 length: 18; clone size: once; CDR3 DNA: TGTGCCAGCAGAGCCATTAAGCGGGAGGGAAGATCTCCCGACGAGCAGTACTTC; CDR3 protein: CASRAIKREGRSPDEQYF
V gene: TRBV20-1; D gene: NA; J gene: TRBJ2-3; CDR3 length: 15; clone size: NA; CDR3 DNA: TGCTGTGCTAGTTATTGGCGCGGGCTTACAGATACGCAGTATTTT; CDR3 protein: CCASYWRGLTDTQYF
V gene: TRBV9; D gene: NA; J gene: TRBJ1-1; CDR3 length: 16; clone size: many; CDR3 DNA: TGTGCCAGCAGCGTAGGCTCCGACCTATTGAACACTGAAGCTTTCTTT; CDR3 protein: CASSVGSDLLNTEAFF
V gene: TRBV27; D gene: NA; J gene: TRBJ1-1; CDR3 length: 15; clone size: many; CDR3 DNA: TGTGCCAGCAGTTTAGGGCCAGATCCAAACACTGAAGCTTTCTTT; CDR3 protein: CASSLGPDPNTEAFF
V gene: TRBV20-1; D gene: NA; J gene: TRBJ1-2; CDR3 length: 12; clone size: few; CDR3 DNA: TGCAGTGCTAGAACTAACATCTATGGCTACACCTTC; CDR3 protein: CSARTNIYGYTF
V gene: TRBV3-1; D gene: NA; J gene: TRBJ1-5; CDR3 length: 13; clone size: many; CDR3 DNA: TGTGCCAGCAGCCAAGGGAGGGTTCAGCCCCAGCATTTT; CDR3 protein: CASSQGRVQPQHF
V gene: TRBV20-1; D gene: NA; J gene: TRBJ1-2; CDR3 length: 8; clone size: many; CDR3 DNA: TGCATGTCCTATGGCTACACCTTT; CDR3 protein: CMSYGYTF
V gene: TRBV14; D gene: NA; J gene: TRBJ2-1; CDR3 length: 11; clone size: many; CDR3 DNA: TGTGCCAGCAGCGGAGACAATGAGCAGTTCTTC; CDR3 protein: CASSGDNEQFF
V gene: TRBV5-1; D gene: TRBD2; J gene: TRBJ2-1; CDR3 length: 16; clone size: NA; CDR3 DNA: TGCGCCAGCAGCTTGAGGACTAGCGGGAGTTTGGATGAGCAGTTCTTC; CDR3 protein: CASSLRTSGSLDEQFF
V gene: TRBV12-3/TRBV12-4; D gene: NA; J gene: TRBJ2-4; CDR3 length: 14; clone size: many; CDR3 DNA: TGTGCCAGCAGTTTTGGGTTAGCCAAAAACATTCAGTACTTC; CDR3 protein: CASSFGLAKNIQYF
V gene: TRBV5-1; D gene: TRBD2; J gene: TRBJ2-2; CDR3 length: 15; clone size: many; CDR3 DNA: TGCGCCAGCAGCTTGAGCGGGAAGGACACCGGGGAGCTGTTTTTT; CDR3 protein: CASSLSGKDTGELFF
V gene: TRBV29-1; D gene: TRBD1; J gene: TRBJ2-3; CDR3 length: 14; clone size: many; CDR3 DNA: TGCAGCGTTGTCGGGACAGCGAGCACAGATACGCAGTATTTT; CDR3 protein: CSVVGTASTDTQYF
V gene: TRBV6-1; D gene: TRBD2; J gene: TRBJ2-3; CDR3 length: 14; clone size: many; CDR3 DNA: TGTGCCAGCGCCCACGCGGGAGAGACAGATACGCAGTATTTT; CDR3 protein: CASAHAGETDTQYF
V gene: TRBV5-1; D gene: TRBD1; J gene: TRBJ2-5; CDR3 length: 14; clone size: many; CDR3 DNA: TGCGCCAGCAGCCAAGGGACAGTCCAAGAGACCCAGTACTTC; CDR3 protein: CASSQGTVQETQYF
V gene: TRBV5-1; D gene: TRBD1; J gene: TRBJ2-7; CDR3 length: 14; clone size: NA; CDR3 DNA: TGCACCAGCAGCTTGGCCGGGACAGGGGAGGAGCAGTACTTC; CDR3 protein: CTSSLAGTGEEQYF
V gene: TRBV3-1; D gene: NA; J gene: TRBJ2-7; CDR3 length: 14; clone size: many; CDR3 DNA: TGTGCCAGCAGCCGGAACACGTATTCCTACGAGCAGTACTTC; CDR3 protein: CASSRNTYSYEQYF
V gene: TRBV12-3/TRBV12-4; D gene: NA; J gene: TRBJ1-1; CDR3 length: 13; clone size: many; CDR3 DNA: TGTGCCAGCAGTCCAGGGGAAGGCACTGAAGCTTTCTTT; CDR3 protein: CASSPGEGTEAFF